These 28 T cell receptor beta chains were all obtained from the same sample, sequenced in a study of regulatory T cells in long-lasting Graves disease. Libraries of TCR beta came from iRepertoire HTBI primers plus Arm-PCR of CDR3 regions. TCRdb re-analysed the multiplex PCR reads in MiXCR, keeping a single row per CDR3 protein. Of about 290,000 distinct CDR3 sequences in the sample, 22% were seen once. Stated time point: persistent/refractory GD, antithyroid drugs over 5 years with positive TRAb. The authors made the TCR library using RNA they extracted from PBMCs. The sample consisted of peripheral blood mononuclear cells (PBMCs), taken when the disease was refractory, from a patient treated with antithyroid drugs. The receptors originated from a female donor with Graves disease.

This chain joins TRBV29-1 and TRBJ1-1; no reliable D call. The germline gives CDR1 SQVTM, CDR2 ANQGSEA. V was cut by 2 bases and J by 0 bases, with 7 bases left in between. This CDR3 contains 13 residues. CDR3 sequence reads: CSVETGMNTEAFF. The CDR3 coding sequence is TGCAGCGTTGAAACCGGGATGAACACTGAAGCTTTCTTT.

This clonotype was seen repeatedly, ten times or more. The V call is TRBV6-5, the J call TRBJ2-5, with D tentatively TRBD1 or TRBD2 (5 bases each). The CDR3 is made up of 14 amino acids. Per the germline V gene, CDR1 is MNHEY and CDR2 is SVGAGI. Trimming removed 4 bases at V and 9 bases at J, with 18 bases between. The CDR3 DNA reads TGTGCCAGCAGTTTGGGGACCCACGCGACCGCCCAGTACTTC. Its protein is CASSLGTHATAQYF.

The sample holds many counts of this clonotype. The V gene is TRBV3-1, the J gene TRBJ2-7; no definite D call. Trimming stripped 3 bases from V and 0 bases from J, with 3 bases between. The CDR3 extends over 12 amino acids. The germline V gene has CDR1 LGHDT and CDR2 YNNKEL (reference sequence). The CDR3 DNA reads TGTGCCAGCAGCCACGCCTCCTACGAGCAGTACTTC. This codes for CASSHASYEQYF.

On this clonotype itself: Since a much larger clone is just one base distant, this may be a read error. The chain couples TRBV20-1 to TRBJ1-2; TRBD1 matches at 8 bases. The germline CDR1 and CDR2 sequences are DFQATT and SNEGSKA (reference sequence). This CDR3 region has 14 residues. Losses at the gene ends were 5 bases for V and 7 bases for J; bases not matched to a gene: 12. CDR3 loop: CSAQYGQGTCGYTF. DNA of the CDR3: TGCAGTGCTCAATACGGACAGGGCACCTGTGGCTACACCTTC.

This clonotype was seen ten or more times. The V and J genes are TRBV12-3 or TRBV12-4 and TRBJ2-7; 12 nucleotides line up with TRBD1. CDR3 length equals 14 residues. With 3 bases clipped from V and 7 bases from J, the junction kept 4 bases outside the gene matches. CDR3 in amino acids: CASSFGTGGFEQYF. Here the CDR3 DNA reads TGTGCCAGCAGTTTCGGGACAGGGGGCTTTGAGCAGTACTTC.

This clonotype has only a few counts. This chain links TRBV6-2 or TRBV6-3 with TRBJ1-1; tentative D call: TRBD1 (5 bases). V shed 2 bases and J shed 0 bases, with 16 bases lying between them. This CDR3 spans 17 amino acids. Germline V CDR1 and CDR2: MNHEY, SVGEGT. CDR3 sequence: CASSYDRGTQMNTEAFF. DNA for the CDR3: TGTGCCAGCAGTTACGATAGGGGTACACAGATGAACACTGAAGCTTTCTTT.

The table lists this clonotype with many counts. The CDR3 protein is CASSLLGYQETQYF. In nucleotides, the CDR3 is TGTGCCAGCAGTTTATTAGGGTACCAAGAGACCCAGTACTTC. V is TRBV28 and J is TRBJ2-5; no clear D gene. V dropped 1 base and J dropped 0 bases, with 6 bases sitting between them. Germline V gene sequence: CDR1 MDHEN, CDR2 SYDVKM. The CDR3 covers 14 residues.

This clonotype has a handful of counts. This chain links TRBV7-2 with TRBJ2-5; D is uncertain. Trimming pared 9 bases from V and 8 bases from J, leaving 13 bases between. Germline lookup yields CDR1 SGHTA and CDR2 FQGNSA. The length of the CDR3 is 11 residues. As DNA, the CDR3 is TGTGCCAGTAATGGCGGATCCACCCAGTACTTC. Translation: CASNGGSTQYF.

This clonotype was picked up a small number of times. The V and J genes are TRBV18 and TRBJ2-5; D is ambiguous. The V gene lost 2 bases and the J gene lost 1 base, with 8 bases spanning the gap. CDR1 is KGHSH, CDR2 LQKENI, per germline. The CDR3 loop spans 14 amino acids. The chain's CDR3 is CASSPVWGQETQYF. The CDR3 region has the DNA TGTGCCAGCTCACCAGTCTGGGGCCAAGAGACCCAGTACTTC.

This clonotype was found a few times. This rearrangement joins TRBV25-1 to TRBJ1-1; no definite D call. Between the trimmed V and J ends, which lost 8 bases and 2 bases, there was a span of 12 bases. The CDR3 length is 13 residues. CDR1 is MGHDK and CDR2 is SYGVNS in the germline V gene. The CDR3 nucleotides read TGTGCCAGCTGTGGCACGATAAACACTGAAGCTTTCTTT. Translating it yields CASCGTINTEAFF.

This clonotype appeared many times. This chain links TRBV7-2 with TRBJ2-7, with D hard to call. Trimming pared 8 bases from V and 3 bases from J, leaving 14 bases between. The germline V gene encodes CDR1 SGHTA and CDR2 FQGNSA. CDR3 size: 13 residues. The CDR3 spells CASVRALGYEQYF. CDR3 DNA sequence: TGTGCCAGCGTCCGGGCCCTAGGCTACGAGCAGTACTTC.

The sample holds a few counts of this clonotype. The chain recombines TRBV10-3 with TRBJ2-7; TRBD1 might be the D (6 bases). The V gene lost 4 bases and the J gene lost 4 bases, with 11 bases spanning the gap. Germline V gene lookup returns CDR1 ENHRY and CDR2 SYGVKD. CDR3 length: 13 residues. Written as DNA, the CDR3 is TGTGCCATCAGTGGTGGCAGGGGTTACGAGCAGTACTTC. It translates to CAISGGRGYEQYF.

V and J are TRBV6-2 or TRBV6-3 and TRBJ1-1; D unresolved. V was pared by 3 bases and J by 7 bases, with 12 bases between. CDR3 length: 13 residues. In germline, CDR1 is MNHEY, CDR2 SVGEGT. CDR3 coding DNA: TGTGCCAGCAGTTATCCGGACTACCATGAAGCTTTCTTT. Translated, it gives CASSYPDYHEAFF.

The chain recombines TRBV5-1 with TRBJ2-1; no clear D. Germline V CDR1 and CDR2: SGHRS, YFSETQ. The V end was cut by 1 base, the J end by 0 bases, with 2 bases between. This CDR3 spans 13 amino acids. This CDR3 reads CASSLNSYNEQFF. CDR3 bases: TGCGCCAGCAGCTTGAACTCCTACAATGAGCAGTTCTTC.

In its sample, this clonotype was seen many times. The chain recombines TRBV20-1 with TRBJ1-1; D is unclear. Per the germline V gene, CDR1 is DFQATT and CDR2 is SNEGSKA (reference sequence). With 6 bases removed from V and 6 bases from J, the gap between germline ends came to 14 bases. This CDR3 is built from 12 residues. This chain's CDR3 is CSARHDPPEAFF. The CDR3 coding sequence is TGCAGTGCAAGACACGACCCACCTGAAGCTTTCTTT.

V and J are TRBV7-9 and TRBJ2-7; D gene uncertain. With 2 bases removed from V and 6 bases from J, the gap between germline ends came to 11 bases. The CDR3 is 13 residues long. Germline values: CDR1 SEHNR, CDR2 FQNEAQ (reference sequence). CDR3 in amino acids: CASSLREVAEQYF. In DNA, the CDR3 is TGTGCCAGCAGCTTAAGGGAAGTCGCCGAGCAGTACTTC.

V and J are TRBV27 and TRBJ2-2; unclear D gene. The CDR3 sequence is 16 residues long. The germline gives CDR1 MNHEY, CDR2 SMNVEV (reference sequence). Trimming took 5 bases from V and 7 from J, leaving 20 bases between them. The CDR3 loop reads CASSPAGPLSYGELFF. CDR3 nucleotides: TGTGCCAGCAGTCCCGCCGGGCCCCTTTCCTACGGGGAGCTGTTTTTT.

This clonotype showed up many times. The J gene is TRBJ1-2, the V gene TRBV10-3; D may be TRBD1 (6 bases). V gave up 2 bases and J gave up 6 bases, with 10 bases separating them. The CDR3 covers 13 residues. CDR1 is ENHRY and CDR2 is SYGVKD in the germline V gene. CDR3 coding DNA: TGTGCCATCAGTGAGGGGAGGGGGAATGGCTACACCTTC. Its translation: CAISEGRGNGYTF.

At least ten counts were recorded for this clonotype. The chain combines TRBV7-2 with TRBJ2-5; D is uncertain. V was clipped by 3 bases and J by 5 bases, with 10 bases between them. Germline values: CDR1 SGHTA, CDR2 FQGNSA. CDR3 length: 13 amino acids. CDR3 in DNA: TGTGCCAGCAGCTTGGGGTGGAAGGAGACCCAGTACTTC. Translated: CASSLGWKETQYF. Using reference TRBV7-2 and TRBJ2-5 for the parts outside the CDR3, the full variable domain is GAGVSQSPSNKVTEKGKDVELRCDPISGHTALYWYRQSLGQGLEFLIYFQGNSAPDKSGLPSDRFSAERTGGSVSTLTIQRTQQEDSAVYLCASSLGWKETQYFGPGTRLLVL.

This sequence joins TRBV6-5 and TRBJ1-3; D possibly corresponds to TRBD1 (5 bases). Germline V lookup: CDR1 MNHEY, CDR2 SVGAGI. Trimming left V 0 bases short and J 2 bases short, with 11 bases between. This CDR3 has 16 residues. CDR3 amino acids: CASSYSGRAAGNTIYF. In DNA form, the CDR3 reads TGTGCCAGCAGTTACTCGGGCAGGGCCGCTGGAAACACCATATATTTT.

This clonotype has a handful of counts. The chain combines TRBV12-3 or TRBV12-4 with TRBJ2-5; 11 bases are shared with TRBD2. The junction had 10 bases not matched to a gene; V was cut back by 8 bases and J by 11 bases. This CDR3 has 13 residues. CDR3 sequence: CASAEVLAGEQYF. For the CDR3, the DNA is TGTGCCAGCGCCGAGGTACTAGCGGGAGAGCAGTACTTC.

There are many counts of this clonotype. CDR3 DNA: TGTGCCAGCAGCCAATCGGGTCGGGATGCTTTCTTT. Translation: CASSQSGRDAFF. This chain connects TRBV3-1 to TRBJ1-1; no firm D call. The V gene's germline CDR1 is LGHDT and CDR2 YNNKEL (reference sequence). The V and J ends lost 2 bases and 11 bases respectively, with 12 bases between them. CDR3 length: 12 amino acids.

This clonotype was counted many times. The chain uses TRBV10-3 and TRBJ2-3; tentatively, D is TRBD2 (6 bases). The V and J ends lost 0 bases and 3 bases respectively, with 10 bases between them. The CDR3 loop spans 15 amino acids. Germline lookup yields CDR1 ENHRY and CDR2 SYGVKD. CDR3 sequence (DNA): TGTGCCATCAGTGAGTCCTTAGCGGTAACAGATACGCAGTATTTT. Amino acid sequence: CAISESLAVTDTQYF.

This clonotype has at least ten counts. The chain links TRBV12-3 or TRBV12-4 to TRBJ2-2; maybe TRBD1 (6 bases). The V and J ends lost 0 bases and 2 bases respectively, with 7 bases between them. The CDR3 is 15 residues long. For the CDR3, the DNA is TGTGCCAGCAGTTTAGCGGGACACAACACCGGGGAGCTGTTTTTT. Translating gives CASSLAGHNTGELFF.

CDR3 nucleotides: TGTGCCAGCAGCCGACTAGCGGGAGTTCCCGGGGAGCTGTTTTTT. It encodes CASSRLAGVPGELFF. The chain links TRBV27 to TRBJ2-2; TRBD2 matches at 12 bases. Germline lookup yields CDR1 MNHEY and CDR2 SMNVEV (reference sequence). J gave up 6 bases and V 6 bases, and 5 bases lay outside the gene matches. This CDR3 region has 15 residues.

Details on this clonotype: A read error may account for a junction end that differs from germline. This rearrangement joins TRBV7-7 to TRBJ1-5, with 9 bases fitting TRBD1. This CDR3 is 18 amino acids long. Germline V CDR1 and CDR2: SSHAT, FNYEAQ (reference sequence). Here the CDR3 reads CASSFSCTGGKGNQPQHF. CDR3 in DNA: TGTGCTAGCAGCTTCAGCTGTACAGGGGGCAAGGGCAATCAGCCCCAGCATTTT.

This clonotype was detected ten times or more. CDR3 nucleotides: TGTGCCAGCAGCTTAGTGGGCAGGGGGGAGACCCAGTACTTC. This sequence encodes CASSLVGRGETQYF. The V call is TRBV7-8, the J call TRBJ2-5; 7 nucleotides align to TRBD1. The CDR3 is 14 residues long. Germline CDR1 is SGHVS and CDR2 is FQNEAQ. Trimming at V came to 1 base and at J to 5 bases, leaving 4 bases not matched to a gene.

V is TRBV7-2 and J is TRBJ2-3; unclear D gene. Deletions cut 5 bases from V and 4 bases from J, with 13 bases between. This CDR3 spans 14 amino acids. Germline V gene lookup returns CDR1 SGHTA and CDR2 FQGNSA. The chain's CDR3 is CASSHPLRPDTQYF. CDR3 nucleotides: TGTGCCAGCAGCCATCCACTCCGGCCAGATACGCAGTATTTT.